This T cell receptor beta chain was identified in a study of cytomegalovirus exposure and HLA in healthy donors. Note on this clone: An end of the junction does not agree with germline; a read error may underlie this.

Germline V gives CDR1 MDHEN, CDR2 SYDVKM. The CDR3 totals 15 residues. The PCR made use of 60 Vbeta and 13 Jbeta primers. Profiled with immunoSEQ multiplex PCR; TCRdb holds only in-frame clones, not every one. The sample consists of approximately 150,000 clones, approximately 82% of them appearing once. The chain links TRBV28 to TRBJ1-1; perhaps TRBD1 as D (5 bases). This clonotype was sampled from a woman in her forties in good health and CMV-seronegative. Sequencing used PBMCs. The CDR3 region is CASNLTPQGWTEAFF. The CDR3 DNA sequence: TGTGCCAGCAATTTAACCCCCCAGGGATGGACTGAAGCTTTCTTT.